The clone carrying this T cell receptor (beta chain) was seen a handful of times. Its cognate antigen is unknown. The entry originates in a study of cytomegalovirus exposure and HLA in healthy donors. Background on the study: Unique TCRs from HLA-typed donors, 70 million to 100 million of them, were held in an early data release.

Study results and caveats: Accurate HLA-A and HLA-B prediction from TCR beta sequences was reported for most subjects. Exclusion applied to some V segments, including TRBV6-2 and TRBV6-3, as they were indistinguishable.

At collection, donors were nominally healthy, but unrecorded immune exposures were probable. The PCR used 60 Vbeta and 13 Jbeta primers. Clones were read by immunoSEQ multiplex PCR, and TCRdb kept only the in-frame ones, dropping some. This repertoire shows approximately 240,000 clones, approximately 90% found once; its top ten account for 1%. This CDR3 has 14 amino acids. The germline CDR1 and CDR2 sequences are SGHAT and FQNNGV. V was pared by 7 bases and J by 1 base, with 8 bases between. Source material: PBMCs. The clonotype originates from a woman between 18 and 29 years old in good health and CMV-seronegative. V and J are TRBV11-2 and TRBJ2-6; D gene ambiguous. The CDR3 region has the DNA TGTGCCAGCAACTGGTTGTCTGGGGCCAACGTCCTGACTTTC. Its translation is CASNWLSGANVLTF.